Following are 32 T cell receptor beta chains from one sample sequenced in a study of a mutant IDH1 vaccine in newly diagnosed glioma. Generated by immunoSEQ multiplex PCR, the TCRdb table keeps only in-frame clones and is missing some. The table includes about 60,000 clones, roughly nine tenths detected once. Time point here: week 35, safety follow-up. Vaccinated patients received 300 ug of mutant IDH1 20-mer peptide per dose, with topical imiquimod. Their antigen targets remain unknown. The specimen was PBMCs, collected from a glioma patient whose treatment included an IDH1 peptide vaccine. These receptors all stem from a man aged 35-49 years with glioma.

V usage is TRBV9 and J usage is TRBJ2-1; D perhaps matches TRBD1 (5 bases). Germline CDR1 SGDLS, CDR2 YYNGEE. CDR3 length: 15 amino acids. Trimming took off 0 bases at V and 8 bases at J, with 15 bases between the two ends. The CDR3 nucleotides are TGTGCCAGCAGCGTAGGGTCCGGCCCCAGGGATGAGCAGTTCTTC. Protein: CASSVGSGPRDEQFF.

This clone has a single count. Its ends do not fully match the called genes, so a read error is possible. V is TRBV7-7 and J is TRBJ2-2; no reliable D call. In germline, CDR1 is SSHAT, CDR2 FNYEAQ (reference sequence). The CDR3 is 14 amino acids. CDR3 loop: CASSLGHLGGELFF. In DNA form, the CDR3 reads TGTGCTAGCAGCCTGGGCCACCTTGGCGGGGAGCTGTTTTTT.

V and J are TRBV13 and TRBJ1-3, with D hard to call. There are 14 residues in the CDR3. Trimming took 4 bases from V and 0 from J, leaving 7 bases between them. The germline gives CDR1 PRHDT, CDR2 FYEKMQ (reference sequence). In DNA form, the CDR3 reads TGTGCCAGCAGCTCGCTCTACTCTGGAAACACCATATATTTT. It encodes CASSSLYSGNTIYF.

The rearrangement uses TRBV5-6 and TRBJ1-2; possibly TRBD1 for D (5 bases). Trimming took off 2 bases at V and 3 bases at J, with 14 bases between the two ends. CDR1 is SGHDT, CDR2 YYEEEE, per germline. The CDR3 runs to 15 residues. This CDR3 reads CASSLPPGSDYGYTF. Written as DNA, the CDR3 is TGTGCCAGCAGCTTACCCCCAGGGAGTGACTATGGCTACACCTTC.

This clone was seen a handful of times. The chain combines TRBV28 with TRBJ2-4; 8 bases are shared with TRBD1. Trimming at V came to 5 bases and at J to 7 bases, leaving 4 bases not matched to a gene. Per germline, CDR1 MDHEN and CDR2 SYDVKM. CDR3 size: 13 residues. As DNA, the CDR3 is TGTGCCAGCAGTGGGCCAGGGGGCAACATTCAGTACTTC. This gives the protein CASSGPGGNIQYF.

This chain uses TRBV6-1 with TRBJ2-7, with TRBD1 matching 8 bases. CDR1 is MNHNS, CDR2 SASEGT, per germline. The CDR3 length is 17 residues. V was clipped by 2 bases and J by 3 bases; unmatched bases: 12. CDR3 sequence: CASSERPRTGIFYEQYF. DNA for the CDR3: TGTGCCAGCAGTGAACGGCCGAGGACAGGGATATTCTACGAGCAGTACTTC.

The genes are TRBV5-1 and TRBJ1-1, with unresolved D. The CDR3 runs to 13 residues. The V end was cut by 3 bases, the J end by 5 bases, with 11 bases between. CDR1 and CDR2 from the germline V gene are SGHRS and YFSETQ. The CDR3 reads CASSWEARTEAFF. CDR3 in DNA: TGCGCCAGCAGCTGGGAAGCGAGGACTGAAGCTTTCTTT.

The chain recombines TRBV2 with TRBJ1-5; 7 bases are shared with TRBD1. V gave up 6 bases and J gave up 6 bases; unmatched junction bases: 8. CDR3 length equals 14 residues. CDR1 SNHLY and CDR2 FYNNEI come from the germline V gene. The CDR3 spells CASRKQGISQPQHF. DNA for the CDR3: TGTGCCAGCAGGAAACAGGGGATTAGTCAGCCCCAGCATTTT.

This sequence joins TRBV29-1 and TRBJ2-1; D call uncertain. V was pared by 7 bases and J by 9 bases, with 16 bases between. Per the germline V gene, CDR1 is SQVTM and CDR2 is ANQGSEA. The CDR3 sequence is 12 residues long. CDR3 region: CSANGPSPEQFF. The CDR3 nucleotides are TGCAGCGCCAACGGGCCCAGCCCTGAGCAGTTCTTC.

The DNA for the CDR3 is TGCGCCAGCAGACTAGCGGGTAACACCGGGGAGCTGTTTTTT. Translation: CASRLAGNTGELFF. The chain is built from TRBV4-1 and TRBJ2-2; 9 bases match TRBD2. The V gene end was trimmed by 6 bases and the J gene end by 2 bases; junction bases not matched to a gene: 1. There are 14 residues in the CDR3. Germline-derived CDR1 and CDR2 are MGHRA and YSYEKL.

This chain connects TRBV9 to TRBJ2-4; perhaps TRBD1 as D (6 bases). The CDR3 totals 16 residues. The V gene lost 6 bases and the J gene lost 2 bases, with 18 bases spanning the gap. The germline gives CDR1 SGDLS, CDR2 YYNGEE. CDR3 protein: CASNLNWGLSKNIQYF. Written as DNA, the CDR3 is TGTGCCAGCAACCTTAACTGGGGGCTATCCAAAAACATTCAGTACTTC.

This clone was seen just once. In DNA, the CDR3 is TGTGCCAGCAGCTTGTATCAGTCCCGGACTGGGGCCAACGTCCTGACTTTC. This translates into CASSLYQSRTGANVLTF. The V gene is TRBV5-6, the J gene TRBJ2-6; no clear D. V lost 1 base and J lost 2, with 13 bases in between. The CDR3 runs 17 residues. CDR1 is SGHDT and CDR2 is YYEEEE in the germline V gene.

The chain is built from TRBV5-1 and TRBJ2-7; D is unclear. In germline, CDR1 is SGHRS, CDR2 YFSETQ. This CDR3 is 15 amino acids long. V lost 4 bases to trimming and J lost 4 bases, with 18 bases between them. CDR3 in amino acids: CASSPGSVNTYEQYF. In DNA form, the CDR3 reads TGCGCCAGCAGCCCCGGGTCAGTAAATACTTACGAGCAGTACTTC.

This sequence joins TRBV7-9 and TRBJ1-5; D might be TRBD1 (6 bases). Trimming pared 3 bases from V and 2 bases from J, leaving 11 bases between. Per the germline V gene, CDR1 is SEHNR and CDR2 is FQNEAQ (reference sequence). CDR3 size: 15 residues. In DNA form, the CDR3 reads TGTGCCAGCAGCTTGGGGGCGGGAGGCAATCAGCCCCAGCATTTT. As protein: CASSLGAGGNQPQHF.

The chain uses TRBV10-3 and TRBJ2-1, with TRBD2 matching over 12 bases. CDR1 is ENHRY and CDR2 is SYGVKD in the germline V gene. V was clipped by 10 bases and J by 9 bases; unmatched bases: 10. This CDR3 region has 14 residues. This CDR3 reads CATETSGSSGEQFF. In nucleotides, the CDR3 is TGTGCCACCGAGACTAGCGGGAGTTCGGGTGAGCAGTTCTTC.

This chain links TRBV6-1 with TRBJ2-6, with 7 bases aligning to TRBD1. V dropped 4 bases and J dropped 2; count of bases not matched to a gene: 8. The CDR3 spans 17 residues. Germline V gene data show CDR1 as MNHNS and CDR2 as SASEGT. The CDR3 DNA sequence: TGTGCCAGCAGTGTGGACAGGTTAAGGACTGGGGCCAACGTCCTGACTTTC. Translating it yields CASSVDRLRTGANVLTF.

V and J are TRBV21-1 and TRBJ2-2; the DNA was not used to check the table's D call, TRBD1. TRBV21-1 is tagged as a pseudogene. The CDR3 covers 14 residues. CDR3 region: CAPRDAGETGELFF. In DNA form, the CDR3 reads TGTGCCCCCAGAGATGCAGGGGAAACCGGGGAGCTGTTTTTT.

The genes are TRBV14 and TRBJ2-7, with 11 bases matching TRBD2. V shed 4 bases and J 3 bases; nucleotides not matched to a gene: 8. The CDR3 consists of 16 residues. Looked up from germline, CDR1 is SGHDN and CDR2 is FVKESK. This CDR3 is CASSPPTSGKIYEQYF. DNA for the CDR3: TGTGCCAGCAGCCCACCGACTAGCGGGAAAATCTACGAGCAGTACTTC.

The gene calls are TRBV5-5 and TRBJ2-3, with a tentative D call TRBD1 (6 bases). The V and J ends lost 4 bases and 6 bases respectively, with 15 bases between them. The germline gives CDR1 SGHKS, CDR2 YYEKEE (reference sequence). The length of the CDR3 is 14 residues. The CDR3 loop reads CASSRNRERDTQYF. The CDR3 DNA follows: TGTGCCAGCAGCAGGAACAGGGAGCGGGATACGCAGTATTTT.

The chain couples TRBV11-2 to TRBJ2-5; D uncertain. CDR1 and CDR2 (germline): SGHAT, FQNNGV. This CDR3 region has 11 residues. Trimming stripped 6 bases from V and 5 bases from J, with 7 bases between. The CDR3 is CASRLGETQYF. In nucleotides, the CDR3 is TGTGCCAGCAGACTCGGGGAGACCCAGTACTTC.

V usage is TRBV19 and J usage is TRBJ1-2, with a tentative D call TRBD1 (6 bases). Germline assignment: CDR1 LNHDA and CDR2 SQIVND (reference sequence). The CDR3 sequence is 15 residues long. V lost 3 bases, J lost 8 bases, and 19 bases lay in between. The CDR3 sequence: CASSIRGQRDEGYTF. In DNA form, the CDR3 reads TGTGCCAGTAGTATCCGTGGACAGCGAGATGAAGGCTACACCTTC.

This chain links TRBV7-3 with TRBJ2-6; D is unresolved. V lost 5 bases and J 0 bases, leaving 2 bases between the germline ends. Germline V gene sequence: CDR1 SGHTA, CDR2 FQGTGA. The CDR3 contains 13 residues. DNA of the CDR3: TGTGCCAGCAGCGTCTCTGGGGCCAACGTCCTGACTTTC. This codes for CASSVSGANVLTF.

The chain couples TRBV13 to TRBJ2-7; TRBD1 aligns across 9 bases. V gave up 5 bases and J gave up 2 bases; unmatched junction bases: 19. The length of the CDR3 is 19 residues. Germline V gene data show CDR1 as PRHDT and CDR2 as FYEKMQ (reference sequence). CDR3 DNA: TGTGCCAGCAGCCCCTGGGACAGGGTAGGGGGAGAGGTAGCCTACGAGCAGTACTTC. It yields the protein CASSPWDRVGGEVAYEQYF.

The chain combines TRBV6-1 with TRBJ1-2; D unresolved. CDR1 is MNHNS and CDR2 is SASEGT in the germline V gene. Trimming left V 9 bases short and J 1 base short, with 6 bases between. CDR3 length: 11 residues. The CDR3 nucleotides are TGTGCCAGTACTGGTAACTATGGCTACACCTTC. It encodes CASTGNYGYTF.

The V call is TRBV15, the J call TRBJ1-1, with 9 bases that match TRBD1. The CDR3 length is 15 residues. The ends lost 4 bases at V and 3 bases at J; junction bases unmatched: 6. CDR1 LNHNV and CDR2 YYDKDF come from the germline V gene (reference sequence). CDR3: CATSTGTGTHTEAFF. CDR3 nucleotides: TGTGCCACCAGCACGGGGACAGGGACACACACTGAAGCTTTCTTT.

The chain employs TRBV29-1 and TRBJ2-1, with TRBD2 identical over 9 bases. Germline-derived CDR1 and CDR2 are SQVTM and ANQGSEA. CDR3 length equals 13 residues. With 7 bases clipped from V and 6 bases from J, the junction kept 7 bases outside the gene matches. Here the CDR3 reads CSARLAGLNEQFF. In DNA form, the CDR3 reads TGCAGCGCTCGGCTAGCGGGACTCAATGAGCAGTTCTTC.

CDR3 bases: TGTGCCAGTAGGATCGCTGGGGCAGCGACCTACACCTTC. As protein: CASRIAGAATYTF. The chain has TRBV19 and TRBJ1-2; D might be TRBD1 (5 bases). The CDR3 spans 13 residues. CDR1 and CDR2 from the germline V gene are LNHDA and SQIVND (reference sequence). V gave up 6 bases and J gave up 10 bases, with 18 bases separating them.

The chain has TRBV4-3 and TRBJ1-5, with 7 bases lining up with TRBD1. After removal of 4 bases from V and 4 bases from J, the junction contained 1 base not matched to a gene. This CDR3 has 13 residues. Germline CDR1 is LGHNA and CDR2 is YSLEER. The chain's CDR3 is CASSPDRNQPQHF. The CDR3, as DNA: TGCGCCAGCAGCCCGGACAGGAATCAGCCCCAGCATTTT.

The chain employs TRBV29-1 and TRBJ1-3; possibly TRBD1 for D (5 bases). The germline V and J ends were trimmed by 3 bases and 4 bases, with 10 bases remaining between them. Germline V gene data show CDR1 as SQVTM and CDR2 as ANQGSEA. CDR3 length: 13 residues. The CDR3 reads CSVEGLNGNTIYF. The CDR3 bases are TGCAGCGTTGAGGGACTGAACGGAAACACCATATATTTT.

The chain links TRBV10-3 to TRBJ1-1, with a weak D call TRBD1 (5 bases). The germline gives CDR1 ENHRY, CDR2 SYGVKD. V lost 3 bases and J 4 bases, leaving 9 bases between the germline ends. The CDR3 covers 13 residues. The CDR3 protein is CAISERGITEAFF. The CDR3 DNA reads TGTGCCATCAGTGAACGGGGGATCACTGAAGCTTTCTTT.

The chain couples TRBV7-2 to TRBJ2-1; 8 bases are a match to TRBD1. Germline V gives CDR1 SGHTA, CDR2 FQGNSA. With 5 bases clipped from V and 3 bases from J, the junction kept 9 bases outside the gene matches. The CDR3 is 16 residues long. Here the CDR3 DNA reads TGTGCCAGCAGCCCCGGACAGGGATGGAACTACAATGAGCAGTTCTTC. Amino acid sequence: CASSPGQGWNYNEQFF. Complete variable domain (other parts from reference TRBV7-2 and TRBJ2-1): GAGVSQSPSNKVTEKGKDVELRCDPISGHTALYWYRQSLGQGLEFLIYFQGNSAPDKSGLPSDRFSAERTGGSVSTLTIQRTQQEDSAVYLCASSPGQGWNYNEQFFGPGTRLTVL.

J is TRBJ1-1 and V is TRBV6-6; D is unresolved. CDR1 MNHNY and CDR2 SVGAGI come from the germline V gene (reference sequence). Trimming removed 5 bases from V and 7 bases from J, with 14 bases in between. This CDR3 has 13 residues. This chain's CDR3 is CASSTPLGSEAFF. The CDR3 DNA sequence: TGTGCCAGCAGTACCCCACTTGGGAGTGAAGCTTTCTTT.